One and the same sample provided the 24 T cell receptor beta chains below, sequenced in a study of blood T cell repertoires in COVID-19. The protocol was immunoSEQ multiplex PCR, while the TCRdb copy is restricted to in-frame clones and leaves out a portion. Among 200,000 or so clones listed, about 85% were seen once. The specimen was peripheral blood. Receptor source: a woman of 80 years or more with COVID-19, enrolled during active disease.

V is TRBV3-1 (or the pseudogene TRBV3-2) and J is TRBJ2-5, with a tentative D call TRBD1 (5 bases). From germline, CDR1 is LGHDT and CDR2 YNNKEL (reference sequence). The CDR3 extends over 14 amino acids. The germline V and J ends were trimmed by 4 bases and 2 bases, with 11 bases remaining between them. The CDR3 nucleotides are TGTGCCAGCAGCCGCCGACAGCTACAAGAGACCCAGTACTTC. Translating it yields CASSRRQLQETQYF.

This chain uses TRBV29-1 with TRBJ1-5; D remains unclear. Trimming removed 4 bases from V and 0 bases from J, with 10 bases in between. This CDR3 has 14 residues. In germline, CDR1 is SQVTM, CDR2 ANQGSEA. The CDR3 protein is CSVATDFSNQPQHF. CDR3 sequence (DNA): TGCAGCGTTGCCACAGATTTTAGCAATCAGCCCCAGCATTTT.

The chain joins TRBV30 to TRBJ1-2; D ambiguous. This CDR3 spans 17 amino acids. Trimming cost V 2 bases and J 2 bases, with 21 bases left between them. Germline lookup yields CDR1 GTSNPN and CDR2 SVGIG (reference sequence). CDR3 in DNA: TGTGCCTGGAGTTGGCGGACTGAGATATGCCAAAACTATGGCTACACCTTC. Its protein is CAWSWRTEICQNYGYTF.

The V gene is TRBV24-1, the J gene TRBJ1-2; 7 nucleotides agree with TRBD1. This CDR3 region has 15 residues. CDR1 and CDR2 (germline): KGHDR, SFDVKD. The trim removed 5 bases at V and 7 bases at J, leaving 12 bases unmatched. The CDR3 nucleotides are TGTGCCACCAGTGTTGAGGGACAGAGGCAAAGTGGCTACACCTTC. Its protein product is CATSVEGQRQSGYTF.

This chain links TRBV30 with TRBJ1-5, with a weak D call TRBD1 (5 bases). From germline, CDR1 is GTSNPN and CDR2 SVGIG (reference sequence). This CDR3 contains 15 residues. V was clipped by 0 bases and J by 4 bases, with 13 bases between them. CDR3 in amino acids: CAWSVPGLVNQPQHF. CDR3 bases: TGTGCCTGGAGTGTACCGGGACTTGTAAATCAGCCCCAGCATTTT.

This clone was picked up a small number of times. The chain uses TRBV6-5 and TRBJ1-6; D gene uncertain. The ends were cut back, 7 bases at V and 6 bases at J, with 16 bases in the middle. Germline V gene sequence: CDR1 MNHEY, CDR2 SVGAGI. This CDR3 has 15 amino acids. This CDR3 reads CASNQRTPGNSPLHF. The CDR3 coding sequence is TGTGCCAGCAACCAGCGAACCCCGGGTAATTCACCCCTCCACTTT.

The gene calls are TRBV5-1 and TRBJ2-7; 9 bases align to TRBD1. This CDR3 is 15 amino acids long. Germline CDR1 reads SGHRS; CDR2 reads YFSETQ. J lost 5 bases, V lost 2 bases, and 8 bases had no gene match. The CDR3 loop reads CASSFHGTGKHEQYV. Here the CDR3 DNA reads TGCGCCAGCAGCTTTCATGGGACAGGGAAACACGAGCAGTACGTC.

The chain has TRBV28 and TRBJ1-1; no firm D call. Trimming left V 11 bases short and J 1 base short, with 20 bases between. Germline assignment: CDR1 MDHEN and CDR2 SYDVKM. This CDR3 spans 15 amino acids. The CDR3 bases are TGTGCCGGCGGGTCTTTAAAGATTGGGAACACTGAAGCTTTCTTT. This gives the protein CAGGSLKIGNTEAFF.

This chain links TRBV4-2 with TRBJ1-2; 9 bases match TRBD1. The CDR3 consists of 15 residues. The trim removed 1 base at V and 2 bases at J, leaving 2 bases unmatched. CDR1 is LGHNA, CDR2 YNFKEQ, per germline. Here the CDR3 DNA reads TGTGCCAGCAGCCAAGGACAGGGGGAGAACTATGGCTACACCTTC. Protein: CASSQGQGENYGYTF.

This clone was counted a few times. This sequence joins TRBV20-1 and TRBJ1-1, with D unclear. V lost 3 bases and J lost 5, with 22 bases in between. CDR1 is DFQATT, CDR2 SNEGSKA, per germline (reference sequence). The CDR3 sequence is 16 residues long. The CDR3 DNA sequence: TGCAGTGCTAGTTCTGAGAGTCCTGAAGTAGAAACTGAAGCTTTCTTT. It encodes CSASSESPEVETEAFF.

The rearrangement uses TRBV5-1 and TRBJ1-2; D unclear. Trimming stripped 0 bases from V and 0 bases from J, with 9 bases between. Germline values: CDR1 SGHRS, CDR2 YFSETQ. The length of the CDR3 is 15 residues. CDR3 coding DNA: TGCGCCAGCAGCTTGGCCGTCGGGACTAACTATGGCTACACCTTC. Translation gives CASSLAVGTNYGYTF.

The rearrangement uses TRBV2 and TRBJ2-7, with D maybe TRBD1 (6 bases). V was clipped by 6 bases and J by 3 bases, with 15 bases between them. The germline V gene has CDR1 SNHLY and CDR2 FYNNEI. This CDR3 comprises 14 residues. This CDR3 reads CASSNTDRNYEQYV. The CDR3 region has the DNA TGTGCCAGCAGCAATACCGACAGGAACTACGAGCAGTACGTC.

The chain links TRBV7-2 to TRBJ1-4; D is perhaps TRBD1 (6 bases). V lost 2 bases, J lost 8 bases, and 15 bases lay in between. The CDR3 spans 15 residues. Germline-derived CDR1 and CDR2 are SGHTA and FQGNSA. The CDR3 DNA follows: TGTGCCAGCAGCTTAAGTGGGACAAAGGACGAAAAACTGTTTTTT. This sequence encodes CASSLSGTKDEKLFF.

The CDR3 nucleotides are TGTGCCAGCATTTCCGGGACAGGGGCCCCTGAAGCTTTCTTT. It yields the protein CASISGTGAPEAFF. V gene TRBV6-5 combines with J gene TRBJ1-1, with 10 bases identical to TRBD1. The germline V gene has CDR1 MNHEY and CDR2 SVGAGI. Unmatched junction bases numbered 8, after V lost 7 bases and J lost 6 bases. The CDR3 totals 14 residues.

The chain joins TRBV11-3 to TRBJ2-1; 7 nucleotides line up with TRBD2. Germline assignment: CDR1 SGHNT and CDR2 YENEEA. CDR3 length: 18 residues. Germline trimming cut 1 base from V and 1 base from J; bases unmatched to any gene: 10. As DNA, the CDR3 is TGTGCCAGCAGCTTAGCCACCCGGGGGGTCGGATCCTACAATGAGCAGTTCTTC. It specifies CASSLATRGVGSYNEQFF.

The CDR3 nucleotides read TGTGCCAGCAGCTTACAGGGGAATAATTCACCCCTCCACTTT. It specifies CASSLQGNNSPLHF. The rearrangement uses TRBV2 and TRBJ1-6, with 7 bases aligning to TRBD1. J was trimmed by 5 bases and V by 6 bases; bases with no gene match: 4. There are 14 residues in the CDR3. The germline V gene encodes CDR1 SNHLY and CDR2 FYNNEI.

This chain links TRBV5-1 with TRBJ2-3; 13 positions agree with TRBD2. Per the germline V gene, CDR1 is SGHRS and CDR2 is YFSETQ. This CDR3 has 16 residues. The V gene end was trimmed by 4 bases and the J gene end by 6 bases; junction bases not matched to a gene: 8. CDR3 bases: TGCGCCAGCAGCAAAACTAGCGGGGGGGCGGCTGATACGCAGTATTTT. Its translation: CASSKTSGGAADTQYF.

The gene calls are TRBV10-2 and TRBJ1-2; TRBD1 is a possible D gene (6 bases). This CDR3 region has 16 residues. CDR1 WSHSY and CDR2 SAAADI come from the germline V gene. Trimming cost V 4 bases and J 4 bases, with 19 bases left between them. The CDR3 is CASSGSFGGQPYGYTF. The CDR3 nucleotides read TGCGCCAGCAGTGGGAGCTTCGGGGGGCAGCCCTATGGCTACACCTTC.

The rearrangement links TRBV29-1 to TRBJ2-5, with D unclear. Germline CDR1 SQVTM, CDR2 ANQGSEA. The CDR3 runs to 12 residues. Trimming took 3 bases from V and 5 from J, leaving 10 bases between them. This CDR3 reads CSVDSTRETQYF. The CDR3 DNA sequence: TGCAGCGTTGATAGCACCCGGGAGACCCAGTACTTC. Using reference TRBV29-1 and TRBJ2-5 for the parts outside the CDR3, the full variable domain is SAVISQKPSRDICQRGTSLTIQCQVDSQVTMMFWYRQQPGQSLTLIATANQGSEATYESGFVIDKFPISRPNLTFSTLTVSNMSPEDSSIYLCSVDSTRETQYFGPGTRLLVL.

The genes are TRBV18 and TRBJ1-5; TRBD1 matches at 8 bases. Germline V lookup: CDR1 KGHSH, CDR2 LQKENI. The CDR3 is 16 residues long. The V and J ends lost 9 bases and 3 bases, in that order; junction bases with no gene match: 13. CDR3 protein: CASSQGQGAINQPQHF. CDR3 DNA sequence: TGTGCCAGTTCCCAGGGGCAGGGGGCGATCAATCAGCCCCAGCATTTT.

In DNA, the CDR3 is TGTGCCATCTCAGCGGGTAGGGATGGCACTGAAGCTTTCTTT. This sequence encodes CAISAGRDGTEAFF. The chain carries TRBV10-3 and TRBJ1-1; D not resolved. Trimming removed 8 bases at V and 4 bases at J, with 17 bases between. Germline CDR1 reads ENHRY; CDR2 reads SYGVKD. CDR3 length equals 14 residues.

The rearrangement joins TRBV19 to TRBJ2-3, with 9 bases that match TRBD1. The J segment lost 4 bases and the V segment lost 2 bases, leaving 10 bases of the junction unmatched. The CDR3 covers 17 residues. Germline assignment: CDR1 LNHDA and CDR2 SQIVND (reference sequence). The CDR3 DNA sequence: TGTGCCAGTAGTATAAGAACAGGGGGCGGTGTAGCAGATACGCAGTATTTT. As protein: CASSIRTGGGVADTQYF. Based on the CDR3 plus reference TRBV19 and TRBJ2-3, the full variable domain is DGGITQSPKYLFRKEGQNVTLSCEQNLNHDAMYWYRQDPGQGLRLIYYSQIVNDFQKGDIAEGYSVSREKKESFPLTVTSAQKNPTAFYLCASSIRTGGGVADTQYFGPGTRLTVL.

The gene calls are TRBV3-1 (or the pseudogene TRBV3-2) and TRBJ2-2; tentatively, D is TRBD2 (6 bases). Germline V gene data show CDR1 as LGHDT and CDR2 as YNNKEL (reference sequence). The CDR3 contains 14 residues. Trimming removed 4 bases at V and 6 bases at J, with 12 bases between. The CDR3, as DNA: TGTGCCAGCAGCCCCCGAGGAGGGGCCGGGGAGCTGTTTTTT. Its protein product is CASSPRGGAGELFF.

The chain couples TRBV27 to TRBJ2-1, with a possible D match to TRBD2 (6 bases). The ends were cut back, 7 bases at V and 10 bases at J, with 23 bases in the middle. This CDR3 is 15 amino acids long. Germline CDR1 is MNHEY and CDR2 is SMNVEV (reference sequence). The chain's CDR3 is CASTRTPGRLTEQFF. CDR3 DNA: TGTGCCAGCACTAGAACCCCGGGGAGGCTTACGGAGCAGTTCTTC.